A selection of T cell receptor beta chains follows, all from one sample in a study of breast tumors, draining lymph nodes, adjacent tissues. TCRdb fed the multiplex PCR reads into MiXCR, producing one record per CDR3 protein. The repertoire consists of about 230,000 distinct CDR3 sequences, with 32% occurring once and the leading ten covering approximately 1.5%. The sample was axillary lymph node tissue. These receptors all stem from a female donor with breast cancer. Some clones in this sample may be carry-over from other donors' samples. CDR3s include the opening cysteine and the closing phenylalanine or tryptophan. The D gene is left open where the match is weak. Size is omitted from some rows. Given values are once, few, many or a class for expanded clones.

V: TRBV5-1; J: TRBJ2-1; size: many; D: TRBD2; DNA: TGCGCCAGCAGCGAGACTAGCGGGAGGGATAATGAGCAGTTCTTC; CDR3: CASSETSGRDNEQFF
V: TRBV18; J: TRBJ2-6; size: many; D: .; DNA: TGTGCCAGCTCACCAATGCCCCCCCATTCTGGGGCCAACGTCCTGACTTTC; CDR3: CASSPMPPHSGANVLTF
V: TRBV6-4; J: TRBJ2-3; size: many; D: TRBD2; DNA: TGTGCCAGCAGTGACCGGGAGGGCACAGATACGCAGTATTTT; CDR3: CASSDREGTDTQYF
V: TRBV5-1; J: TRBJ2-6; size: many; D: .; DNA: TGCGCCAGCAGCCTGGCGGGATCCGGGGCCAACGTCCTGACTTTC; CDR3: CASSLAGSGANVLTF
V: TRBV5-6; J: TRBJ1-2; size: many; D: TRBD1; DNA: TGTGCCAGCAGCTACGGGACAGGGAACTATGGCTACACCTTC; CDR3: CASSYGTGNYGYTF
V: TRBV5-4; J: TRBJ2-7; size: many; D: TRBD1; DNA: TGTGCCAGCAGCTTGGGACAGGGAAGCCTTACCTACGAGCAGTACTTC; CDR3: CASSLGQGSLTYEQYF
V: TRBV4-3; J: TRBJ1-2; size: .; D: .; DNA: TGCGCCAGCAGCCAAGCGGGGTCTCATGGCTACACCTTC; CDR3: CASSQAGSHGYTF
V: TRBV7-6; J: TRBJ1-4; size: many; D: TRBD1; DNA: TGTGCCAGCAGCTCAGACAGGGGGCGGACTAATGAAAAACTGTTTTTT; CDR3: CASSSDRGRTNEKLFF
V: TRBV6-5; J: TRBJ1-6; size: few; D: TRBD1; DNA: TGTGCCAGCAGCCAACAGGGGGGCTCCTATAATTCACCCCTCCACTTT; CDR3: CASSQQGGSYNSPLHF
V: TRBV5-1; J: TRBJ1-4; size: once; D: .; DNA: TGCGCCAGCAGCCACGTGGGGGTACGGAGGGAAAAACTGTTTTTT; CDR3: CASSHVGVRREKLFF
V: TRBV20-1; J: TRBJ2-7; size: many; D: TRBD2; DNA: TGCAGTGCTAGGCGGGAGGGCTCCTACGAGCAGTACTTC; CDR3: CSARREGSYEQYF
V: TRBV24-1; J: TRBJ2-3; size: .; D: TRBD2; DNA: TGTGCCACCAGTGATAGAGGGACTAGCGGGAGTAACACAGATACGCAGTATTTT; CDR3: CATSDRGTSGSNTDTQYF
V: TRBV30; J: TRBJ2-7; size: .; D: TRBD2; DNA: TGTGCCTGGAGTCCCCTAGCGGGAGGGCCCTACGAGCAGTACTTC; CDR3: CAWSPLAGGPYEQYF
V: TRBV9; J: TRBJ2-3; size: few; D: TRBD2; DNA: TGTGCCAGCAGCGTAAGAGCGGGAGTAAGCACAGATACGCAGTATTTT; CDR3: CASSVRAGVSTDTQYF
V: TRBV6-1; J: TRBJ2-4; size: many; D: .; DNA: TGTGCCAGCAAGGATTGGGGAGGGGGGCAAAACATTCAGTACTTC; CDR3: CASKDWGGGQNIQYF
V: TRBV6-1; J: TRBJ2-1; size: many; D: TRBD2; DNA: TGTGCCAGCAGCCCAGGGAGGGAGTATGAGCAGTTCTTC; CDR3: CASSPGREYEQFF
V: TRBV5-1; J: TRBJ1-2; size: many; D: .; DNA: TGCGCCAGCAGCTTGCAAGAGGGAAATTATGGCTACACCTTC; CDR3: CASSLQEGNYGYTF
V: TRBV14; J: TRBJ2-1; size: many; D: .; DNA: TGTGCCAGCAGCCAAGACGCGCGGCTAGCTCGGTTCTTC; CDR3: CASSQDARLARFF
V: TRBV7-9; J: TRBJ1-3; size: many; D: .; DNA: TGTGCCAGCAGCTTAGCCCCACCTGGAAACACCATATATTTT; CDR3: CASSLAPPGNTIYF
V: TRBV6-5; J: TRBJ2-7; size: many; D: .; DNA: TGTGCCAGCAGTTACGCCTGGGGCCCCTACGAGCAGTACTTC; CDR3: CASSYAWGPYEQYF
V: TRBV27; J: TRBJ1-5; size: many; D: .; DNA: TGTGCCAGCAGTTTATCTTGGGTTAGCAATCAGCCCCAGCATTTT; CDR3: CASSLSWVSNQPQHF
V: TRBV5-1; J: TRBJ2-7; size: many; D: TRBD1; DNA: TGCGCCAGCAGCTTGGGGGGACAGGGAGGTACTCGTTACGAGCAGTACTTC; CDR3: CASSLGGQGGTRYEQYF
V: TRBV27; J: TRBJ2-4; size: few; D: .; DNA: TGTGCCAGCAGGGGTTGGGAGACAAGCAAAAACATTCAGTACTTC; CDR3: CASRGWETSKNIQYF
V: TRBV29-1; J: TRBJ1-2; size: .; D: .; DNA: TGCAGCGTAGACAGCCCCCGTGGAGGCGATGGCTACACCTTC; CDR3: CSVDSPRGGDGYTF
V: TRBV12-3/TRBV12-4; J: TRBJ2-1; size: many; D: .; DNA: TGTGCCAGCAGTTCCTCCGGGGAGTCCTACAATGAGCAGTTCTTC; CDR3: CASSSSGESYNEQFF
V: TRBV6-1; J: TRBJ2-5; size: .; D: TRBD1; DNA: TGTGCCAGCAGTGAGACAGGGGGCAGTGGCGAGACCCAGTACTTC; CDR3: CASSETGGSGETQYF
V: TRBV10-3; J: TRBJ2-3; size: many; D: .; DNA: TGTGCCATCAGTGTTGCCCGAGATACGCAGTATTTT; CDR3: CAISVARDTQYF
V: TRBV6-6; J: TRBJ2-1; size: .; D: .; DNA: TGTGCCAGCACTCCGGGGTACAATGAGCAGTTCTTC; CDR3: CASTPGYNEQFF
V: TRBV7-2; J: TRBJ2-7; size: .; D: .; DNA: TGTGCCAGCAGCTTAGGGTGGACAGTCCCCTACGAGCAGCACTTC; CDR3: CASSLGWTVPYEQHF
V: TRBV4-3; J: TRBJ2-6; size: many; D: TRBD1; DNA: TGCGCCAGCAGCCGGGAAACACAGGGGGCTGGGGCCAACGTCCTGACTTTC; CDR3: CASSRETQGAGANVLTF
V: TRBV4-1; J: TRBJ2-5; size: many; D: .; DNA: TGCGCCAGCAGCCAAGATACCGGGCGTGGGGAGACCCAGTACTTC; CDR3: CASSQDTGRGETQYF
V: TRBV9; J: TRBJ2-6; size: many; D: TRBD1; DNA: TGTGCCAGCAGCGTAGACCGGACAGGGACAATCTCTGGGGCCAACGTCCTGACTTTC; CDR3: CASSVDRTGTISGANVLTF
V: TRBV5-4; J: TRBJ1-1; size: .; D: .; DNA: TGTGCCAGCAGCTTGGCCGGGAAATTCACTGAAGCTTTCTTT; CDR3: CASSLAGKFTEAFF
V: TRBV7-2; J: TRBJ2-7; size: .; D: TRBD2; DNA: TGTGCCAGCAGCTCAAAGCCCCCCGGACTAGCGAGGTACGAGCAGTACTTC; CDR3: CASSSKPPGLARYEQYF
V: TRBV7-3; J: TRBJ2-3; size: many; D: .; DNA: TGTGCCAGCAGCTTAAACGGCGGGTTCACAGATACGCAGTATTTT; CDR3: CASSLNGGFTDTQYF
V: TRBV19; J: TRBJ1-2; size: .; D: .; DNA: TGTGCCAGTAGTATTGTGGGAGGAGGCTACACCTTC; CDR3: CASSIVGGGYTF
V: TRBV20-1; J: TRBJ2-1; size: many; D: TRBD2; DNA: TGCAGTGCTAGAGCGGGGAGGGCGGCATGGCTCGATGAGCAGTTCTTC; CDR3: CSARAGRAAWLDEQFF
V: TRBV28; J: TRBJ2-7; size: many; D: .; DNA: TGTGCCAGCAGCCCACTTGGCTACGAGCAGTACTTC; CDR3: CASSPLGYEQYF
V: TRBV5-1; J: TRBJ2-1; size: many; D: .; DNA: TGCGCCAGCGGTAAGGGCTCCTACAATGAGCAGTTCTTC; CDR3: CASGKGSYNEQFF
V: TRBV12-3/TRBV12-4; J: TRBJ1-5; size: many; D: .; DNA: TGTGCCAGCAGTCTCGGGGGAGGGGGTGGACAGCCCCAGCATTTT; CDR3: CASSLGGGGGQPQHF
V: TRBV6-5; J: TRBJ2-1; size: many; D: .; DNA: TGTGCCAGCTTATCAAGTCGAGGGAACGAGCAGTTCTTC; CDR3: CASLSSRGNEQFF
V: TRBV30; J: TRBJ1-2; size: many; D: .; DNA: TGTGCCTGGAGTTTTACAGGGTTAGGCTCTGGCTACACCTTC; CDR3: CAWSFTGLGSGYTF
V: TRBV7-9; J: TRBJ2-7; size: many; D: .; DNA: TGTGCCAGCAGCTTATTTGGGGGCGCTATCCACGAGCAGTACTTC; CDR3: CASSLFGGAIHEQYF
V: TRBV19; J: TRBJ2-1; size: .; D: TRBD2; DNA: TGTGCCAGTACCCCGGGACTAGCGGGTCACTACAATGAGCAGTTCTTC; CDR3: CASTPGLAGHYNEQFF
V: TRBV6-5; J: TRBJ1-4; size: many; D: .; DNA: TGTGCCAGCAAAGGGCAGGGGTATGAAAAACTGTTTTTT; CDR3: CASKGQGYEKLFF
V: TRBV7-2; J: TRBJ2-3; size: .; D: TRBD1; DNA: TGTGCCAGCAGCTTAGCGGGACAGGGGGCGGTCTACACAGATACGCAGTATTTT; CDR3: CASSLAGQGAVYTDTQYF
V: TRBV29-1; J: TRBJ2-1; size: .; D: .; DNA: TGCAACGCGCTCAGCTGCTACAATGAGCAGTTCTTC; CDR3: CNALSCYNEQFF
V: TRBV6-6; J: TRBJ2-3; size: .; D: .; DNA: TGTGCCAGCAGTTACGGTCAGGGGGGAGATACGCAGTATTTT; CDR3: CASSYGQGGDTQYF
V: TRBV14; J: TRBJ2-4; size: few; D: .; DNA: TGTGCCAGCAGCCCGTGGGGAGGAGGCGACATTCAGTCCTTC; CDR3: CASSPWGGGDIQSF
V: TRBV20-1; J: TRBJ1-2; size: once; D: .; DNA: TGCAGTGCTGCAAGACAGATTAATTATGCCTACACCTTC; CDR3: CSAARQINYAYTF
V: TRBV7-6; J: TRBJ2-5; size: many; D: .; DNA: TGTGCCAGCAGCTTAGTTGGGGAAGAGACCCAGTACTTC; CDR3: CASSLVGEETQYF
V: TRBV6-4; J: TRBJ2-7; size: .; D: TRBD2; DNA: TGTGCCAGCAGTCCGACTAGCGGAACCTACGAGCAGTACTTC; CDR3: CASSPTSGTYEQYF
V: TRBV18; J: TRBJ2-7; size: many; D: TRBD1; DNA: TGTGCCAGCTCACTAGAACGCGGGACAGGGGCCTACGAGCAGTACTTC; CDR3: CASSLERGTGAYEQYF
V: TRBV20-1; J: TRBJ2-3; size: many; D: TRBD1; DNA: TGCAGTGCTAGTGGGGACAGGGGGCTAGATACGCAGTATTTT; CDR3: CSASGDRGLDTQYF
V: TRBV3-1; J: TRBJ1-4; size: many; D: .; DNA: TGTGCCAGCAGGATGGGTGTGGGAGAAAAACTGTTTTTT; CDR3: CASRMGVGEKLFF
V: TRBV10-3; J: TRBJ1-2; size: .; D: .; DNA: TGTGCCATCAGTTACTCTCTGACACCTTCTGGAAACACCTTC; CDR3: CAISYSLTPSGNTF